This T cell receptor beta chain was observed in a study of cytomegalovirus exposure and HLA in healthy donors. Overall study findings and caveats: A later analysis reportedly found fewer N-insertions in an Asian-associated ancestry cluster than the roughly 670-donor mean. Associated with HLA alleles at 0.05 false discovery rate in a later analysis were some 18,000 TCR beta sequences. Roughly even sequencing depth across donors was the assumption behind the presence/absence analyses.

Both 60 Vbeta primers and 13 Jbeta primers went into the PCR. Assay used: immunoSEQ multiplex PCR; TCRdb lists only in-frame clones, some missing. The sample records 100,000 to 150,000 clones, roughly 78% being singletons. With respect to this clone: No antigen is known for it.

Germline-derived CDR1 and CDR2 are KGHSH and LQKENI. The germline V and J ends were trimmed by 0 bases and 7 bases, with 12 bases remaining between them. There are 14 residues in the CDR3. The V call is TRBV18, the J call TRBJ1-2; no reliable D call. The sequenced sample was PBMCs. This clonotype was sampled from a male donor in good health and CMV-seronegative. CDR3 DNA: TGTGCCAGCTCACCACCGGCGTCCCAGGCTGGCTACACCTTC. As protein: CASSPPASQAGYTF.